The T cell receptor beta chain under discussion was sequenced for a study of cytomegalovirus exposure and HLA in healthy donors. On the study more broadly: Earlier, 90 million to 140 million unique TCR beta sequences were recovered from some 200 million T cells by an analysis. Broader study findings: A later analysis linked a missense DCLRE1C variant to TCR beta V- and J-gene trimming.

This CDR3 comprises 15 residues. V shed 6 bases and J 2 bases; nucleotides not matched to a gene: 4. Per the germline V gene, CDR1 is MNHEY and CDR2 is SMNVEV (reference sequence). 60 Vbeta and 13 Jbeta primers were used in PCR. Original handling: An analysis performed later counted 81 million or so unique TCR beta chains (roughly 11 million of them shared). The method was immunoSEQ multiplex PCR; TCRdb's version includes in-frame clones alone and lacks a portion of them. V and J calls and clone size come straight from that table; D and trimming were deduced from the DNA. The sample consists of about 180,000 clones, over 65% of them appearing once. There are a few counts of this clone. Its antigen is not identified.

This rearrangement joins TRBV27 to TRBJ2-2, with 9 bases aligning to TRBD1. The clonotype was recovered from a man younger than 30 in good health and CMV-seronegative. The sample taken for sequencing was PBMCs. CDR3 protein: CASRRQGGNTGELFF. CDR3 DNA: TGTGCCAGCAGAAGACAGGGGGGAAACACCGGGGAGCTGTTTTTT.